This T cell receptor (beta chain) was obtained from a study of vaccination and CD4 T cells after COVID-19 (dated by TCRdb to between 2020 and 2023). Notes on the research overall: SARS-CoV-2 positivity had been established in the convalescent patients by nasal swab PCR, and mild disease was recorded in about 9 of these patients and severe disease in one. As controls, cultures received a CEFX viral epitope pool (the positive control), an HIV-1 Nef peptide pool (the negative control), or no peptide at all. The convalescent cohort comprised six males and four females, including two Hispanic individuals, seven Caucasians, two Asians and one multiracial person. In roughly 10 COVID-19 convalescent patients and a few infection-naive healthy vaccine recipients, the spike-specific CD4+ TCR repertoire before mRNA vaccination was compared with the repertoire after mRNA vaccination. Overlapping spike peptide pools from SARS-CoV-2 and from the common cold coronaviruses HCoV-NL63, HCoV-OC43 and HCoV-229E were used as culture stimuli. Post-vaccine blood samples were collected a median of about 69 days after the second vaccine dose, ranging from roughly 12 to 250 days. Post-COVID blood samples from convalescent patients were collected a median of approximately 100 days after diagnosis, with a range of 35 to 161 days. Participants got two doses of the Pfizer-BioNTech BNT162b2 vaccine (n=8) or two doses of the Moderna mRNA-1273 vaccine (n=2). Points the paper makes about the study in general: Among the post-vaccine SARS-CoV-2-reactive clones in convalescent patients, a median 86.3% showed up only after vaccination, which suggests vaccine-specific priming. The median number of SARS-CoV-2-reactive clonotypes rose from about 19 after infection to about 40 after vaccination, but the change was not significant. In convalescent patients, nearly all vaccine-specific clones (304 of 307) were found to be mono-reactive for SARS-CoV-2 spike rather than cross-reactive with common cold coronaviruses. The number of convalescent patients in the study was relatively small, and the study did not examine early timepoints following natural infection.

The treatment or condition label for this specimen denotes: approximately 11-day PBMC culture with coronavirus spike peptide pools or control peptides (ViraFEST assay). To expand antigen-specific T cells with peptide pools and then pick out the expanded clonotypes through TCR sequencing, the study relied on the ViraFEST assay. The convalescent patients' positive SARS-CoV-2 PCR tests were from March to December 2020, which was before the Alpha, Beta and Delta variants emerged in the United States. Each well held around 2.1 million PBMCs cultured with around 9 ug/ml peptide pools in IMDM containing approximately 5% human AB serum and approximately 10 IU/ml IL-2. On days 3 and 7, half of the culture medium was replaced with fresh IL-2-containing medium. Once the cells had been in culture for roughly 10 days, the EasySep CD4+ T cell isolation kit was used to isolate CD4+ T cells by negative selection. Ficoll-Paque Plus gradient centrifugation was used to isolate PBMCs from whole blood, and the isolated PBMCs were then either used fresh or cryopreserved at -140C. Culture conditions were generally each tested in triplicate wells.

The CDR3, from cysteine to phenylalanine, totals 13 residues. The CDR3 DNA has 39 bases and is translated from base 1. V and J lose 1 base and 2 bases, and a span of 6 bases separates them. In the germline V gene (reference sequence), CDR1 corresponds to LNHNV and CDR2 to YYDKDF. This clonotype was detected a few times. Its antigen is still unknown. Per-base quality was not reported, and no clone a single base away is much larger than it. The library was prepared using PCR. DNA from cultured CD4+ T cells was subjected to TCR sequencing with the Oncomine TCR Beta short-read assay at the Johns Hopkins FTIC core. The QIAamp micro DNA kit was used to extract genomic DNA from the cultured CD4+ T cells. Oncomine TCR Beta libraries from cultured CD4+ T cells were pooled using unique dual indexes and sequenced on an Illumina iSeq 100. For the original study's pipeline: Non-productive sequences were removed, and CDR3s not starting with C, not ending with F or W, or shorter than 7 amino acids were discarded. The MANAFEST web application was used to identify antigen-specific clonotypes by comparing peptide-stimulated wells against reference wells and other culture wells. Positive clones required FDR below 0.05, an odds ratio above 5, and productive frequency above 0.1% in at least two of three replicate wells. A clonotype was classed as cross-reactive if the clonotype showed significant expansion both in SARS-CoV-2 spike wells and in at least one common cold coronavirus spike condition. Using R version 3.6.1, CDR3 homology was evaluated through Levenshtein distances (stringdist) along with unrooted phylogenetic trees (ape). Starting from the raw public reads, TCRdb applied fastp trimming at Q25, assembled clones with MiXCR and retained in-frame beta chains. CDR3 protein sequences are deduplicated, and each keeps its most common genes and DNA. These V and J calls originate from TCRdb's pipeline instead of the authors' own analysis. Here the sample has over 11,000 distinct CDR3 sequences; more than 20% occur a single time. The ten most abundant clones make up 15% to 20% of the sample.

The sequence joins TRBV15 to TRBJ2-7, with the D segment identity uncertain. The sequenced sample was CD4+ T cells from blood, cultured in vitro, obtained after SARS-CoV-2 vaccination. The receptor comes from a human donor who had recovered from COVID-19. The nucleotides read TGTGCCACCAGCAGAGTAGAAACCTACGAGCAGTACTTC. Protein translation: CATSRVETYEQYF.